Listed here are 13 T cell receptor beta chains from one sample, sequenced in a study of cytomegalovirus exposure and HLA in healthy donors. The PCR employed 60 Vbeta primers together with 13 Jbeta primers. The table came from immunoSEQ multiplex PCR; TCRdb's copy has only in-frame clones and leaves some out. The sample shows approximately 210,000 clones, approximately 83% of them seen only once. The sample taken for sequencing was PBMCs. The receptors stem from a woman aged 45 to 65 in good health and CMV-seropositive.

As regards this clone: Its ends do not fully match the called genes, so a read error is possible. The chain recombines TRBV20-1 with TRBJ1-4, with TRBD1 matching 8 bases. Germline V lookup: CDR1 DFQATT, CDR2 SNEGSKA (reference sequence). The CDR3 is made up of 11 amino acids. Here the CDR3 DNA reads TGCAGTGCGCCGAACAGGGGGACAAAACTATTT. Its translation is CSAPNRGTKLF.

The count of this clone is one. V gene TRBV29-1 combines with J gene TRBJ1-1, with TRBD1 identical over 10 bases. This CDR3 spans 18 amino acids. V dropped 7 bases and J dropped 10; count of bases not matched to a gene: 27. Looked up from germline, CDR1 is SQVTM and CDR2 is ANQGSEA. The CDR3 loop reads CSARRRTGGGMGTEGAFF. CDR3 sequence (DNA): TGCAGCGCCCGAAGGAGGACAGGGGGTGGTATGGGCACTGAGGGAGCTTTCTTT.

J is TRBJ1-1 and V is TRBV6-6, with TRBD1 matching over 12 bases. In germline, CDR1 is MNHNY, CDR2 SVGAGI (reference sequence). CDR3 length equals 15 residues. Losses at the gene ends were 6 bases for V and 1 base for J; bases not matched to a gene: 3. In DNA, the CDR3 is TGTGCCAGCAGCGGGACAGGGGGCGCGAACACTGAAGCTTTCTTT. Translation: CASSGTGGANTEAFF.

Here the CDR3 reads CASSPNNPGGPYGYTF. In DNA, the CDR3 is TGTGCCAGCTCACCAAACAATCCAGGGGGCCCCTATGGCTACACCTTC. The chain employs TRBV18 and TRBJ1-2; 8 bases match TRBD1. The CDR3 consists of 16 residues. The ends lost 2 bases at V and 4 bases at J; junction bases unmatched: 9. Germline CDR1 is KGHSH and CDR2 is LQKENI.

The DNA of the CDR3 is TGTGGCTCGCGGGGGGAAACCTACAATGAGCAGTTCTTC. The encoded protein is CGSRGETYNEQFF. The chain carries TRBV11-2 and TRBJ2-1, with TRBD2 matching over 8 bases. Germline lookup yields CDR1 SGHAT and CDR2 FQNNGV. The CDR3 runs to 13 residues.

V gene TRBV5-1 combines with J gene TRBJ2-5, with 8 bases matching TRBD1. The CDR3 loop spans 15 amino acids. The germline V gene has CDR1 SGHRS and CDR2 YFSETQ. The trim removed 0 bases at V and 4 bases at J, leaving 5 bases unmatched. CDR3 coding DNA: TGCGCCAGCAGCTTGGACCTAACAGGGGGAGAGACCCAGTACTTC. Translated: CASSLDLTGGETQYF.

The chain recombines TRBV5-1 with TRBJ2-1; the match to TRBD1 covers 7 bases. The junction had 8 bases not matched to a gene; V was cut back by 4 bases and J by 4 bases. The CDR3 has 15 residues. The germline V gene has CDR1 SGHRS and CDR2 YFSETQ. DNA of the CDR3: TGCGCCAGCAGCCAGGACGGGACAGCTTACAATGAGCAGTTCTTC. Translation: CASSQDGTAYNEQFF.

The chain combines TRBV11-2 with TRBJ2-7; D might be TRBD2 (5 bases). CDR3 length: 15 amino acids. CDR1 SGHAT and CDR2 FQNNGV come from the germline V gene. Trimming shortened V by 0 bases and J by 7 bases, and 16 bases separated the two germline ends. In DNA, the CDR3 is TGTGCCAGCAGCTTAGATCCGCGGGTCCTCTGGGAGCAGTACTTC. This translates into CASSLDPRVLWEQYF.

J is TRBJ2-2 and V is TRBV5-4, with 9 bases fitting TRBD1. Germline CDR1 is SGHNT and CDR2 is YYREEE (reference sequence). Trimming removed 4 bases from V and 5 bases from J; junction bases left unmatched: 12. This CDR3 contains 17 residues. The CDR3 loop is CASSPPGQGYSTGELFF. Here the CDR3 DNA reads TGTGCCAGCAGCCCCCCCGGACAGGGGTACTCTACCGGGGAGCTGTTTTTT.

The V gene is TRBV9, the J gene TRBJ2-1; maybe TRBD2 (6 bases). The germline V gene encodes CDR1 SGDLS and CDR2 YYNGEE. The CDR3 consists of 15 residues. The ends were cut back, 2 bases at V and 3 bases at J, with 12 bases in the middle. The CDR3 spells CASSVNSGLYNEQFF. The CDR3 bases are TGTGCCAGCAGCGTGAATAGCGGACTCTACAATGAGCAGTTCTTC.

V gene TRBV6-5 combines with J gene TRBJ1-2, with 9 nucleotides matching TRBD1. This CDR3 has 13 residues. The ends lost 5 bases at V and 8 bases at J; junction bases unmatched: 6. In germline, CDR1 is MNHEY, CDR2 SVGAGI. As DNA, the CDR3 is TGTGCCAGCAGTCCCGGGACAGGGAGGGGCTACACCTTC. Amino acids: CASSPGTGRGYTF.

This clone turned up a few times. CDR3 protein: CASSDSEVGELFF. The CDR3, as DNA: TGTGCCAGCAGTGACTCAGAGGTCGGGGAGCTGTTTTTT. The chain links TRBV6-4 to TRBJ2-2; D unclear. V gave up 0 bases and J gave up 7 bases, with 6 bases separating them. Germline V gene sequence: CDR1 MRHNA, CDR2 SNTAGT. This CDR3 has 13 amino acids.

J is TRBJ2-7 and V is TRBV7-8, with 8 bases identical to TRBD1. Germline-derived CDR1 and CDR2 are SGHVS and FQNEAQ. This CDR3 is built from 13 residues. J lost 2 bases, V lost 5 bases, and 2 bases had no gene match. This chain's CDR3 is CASSRDRTYEQYF. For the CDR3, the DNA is TGTGCCAGCAGCCGGGACAGGACCTACGAGCAGTACTTC.